The present entry profiles one TCR beta chain with its context. Study processing details: Estimated nucleated cell counts came from reference gene primer amplification. The repertoire was sequenced with immunoSEQ multiplex PCR; TCRdb's copy has only in-frame clones and lacks some. That table furnishes V, J and clone size, whereas the DNA furnished D and trimming. The sample lists under 300,000 clones, around nine tenths seen once, with around 0.83% in the top ten. These data originate in a study of blood T cell repertoires in COVID-19. This CDR3 has 14 amino acids. The V end lost 2 bases, the J end lost 3 bases, and 10 bases lay between the germline ends. Germline V gene data show CDR1 as SEHNR and CDR2 as FQNEAQ (reference sequence).

This TCR came from a man under 40 with COVID-19, enrolled during active disease. The chain carries TRBV7-9 and TRBJ1-1; unclear D gene. Specimen: peripheral blood. CDR3 coding DNA: TGTGCCAGCAGCTTAAAGGGCGGGGACACTGAAGCTTTCTTT. Protein: CASSLKGGDTEAFF.